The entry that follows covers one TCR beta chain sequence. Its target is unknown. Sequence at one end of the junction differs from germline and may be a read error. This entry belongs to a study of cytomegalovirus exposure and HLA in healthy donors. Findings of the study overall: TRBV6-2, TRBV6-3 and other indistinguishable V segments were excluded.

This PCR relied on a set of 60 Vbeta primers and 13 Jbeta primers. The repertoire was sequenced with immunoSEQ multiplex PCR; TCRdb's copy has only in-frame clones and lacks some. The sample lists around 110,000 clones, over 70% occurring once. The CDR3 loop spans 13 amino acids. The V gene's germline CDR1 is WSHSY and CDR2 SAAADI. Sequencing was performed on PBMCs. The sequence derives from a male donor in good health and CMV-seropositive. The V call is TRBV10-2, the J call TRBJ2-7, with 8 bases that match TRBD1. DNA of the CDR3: TGCGCCAGCAGTGAGTCGGCGGACAGGGTAGCGGACTTC. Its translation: CASSESADRVADF.